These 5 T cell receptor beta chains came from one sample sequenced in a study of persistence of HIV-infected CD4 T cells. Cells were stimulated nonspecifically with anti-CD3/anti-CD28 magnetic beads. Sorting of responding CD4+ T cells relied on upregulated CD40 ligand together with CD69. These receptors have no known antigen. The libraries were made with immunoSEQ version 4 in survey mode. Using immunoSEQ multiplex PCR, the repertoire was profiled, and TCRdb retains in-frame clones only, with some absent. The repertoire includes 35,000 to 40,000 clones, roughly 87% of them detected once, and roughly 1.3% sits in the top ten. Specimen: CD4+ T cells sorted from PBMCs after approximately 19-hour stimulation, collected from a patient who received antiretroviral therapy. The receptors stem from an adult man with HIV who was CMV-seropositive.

The CDR3 region has the DNA TGCGCCAGCAGCCAAGTAGGCCCTCCCAGGACCCAGTACTTC. Its translation: CASSQVGPPRTQYF. This rearrangement joins TRBV4-1 to TRBJ2-5, with D hard to call. The V gene's germline CDR1 is MGHRA and CDR2 YSYEKL. The CDR3 consists of 14 residues. V lost 1 base to trimming and J lost 7 bases, with 13 bases between them.

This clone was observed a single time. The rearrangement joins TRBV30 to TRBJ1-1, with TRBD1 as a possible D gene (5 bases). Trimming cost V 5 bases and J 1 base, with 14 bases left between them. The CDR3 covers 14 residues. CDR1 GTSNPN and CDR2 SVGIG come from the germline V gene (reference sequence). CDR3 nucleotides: TGTGCCTGGGGGCCGGGGACCCCGAACACTGAAGCTTTCTTT. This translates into CAWGPGTPNTEAFF.

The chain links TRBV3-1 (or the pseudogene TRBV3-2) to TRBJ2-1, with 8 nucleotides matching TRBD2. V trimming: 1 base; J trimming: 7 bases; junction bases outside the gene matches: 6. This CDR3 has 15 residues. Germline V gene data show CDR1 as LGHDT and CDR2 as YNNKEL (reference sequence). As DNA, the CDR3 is TGTGCCAGCAGCCAAGGATCGGGGGGGGTTAATGAGCAGTTCTTC. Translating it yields CASSQGSGGVNEQFF.

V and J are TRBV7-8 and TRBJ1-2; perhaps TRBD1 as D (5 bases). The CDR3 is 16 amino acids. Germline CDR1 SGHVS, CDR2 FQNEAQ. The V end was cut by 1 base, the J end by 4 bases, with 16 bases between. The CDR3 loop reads CASSLVIRDPAYGYTF. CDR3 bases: TGTGCCAGCAGCTTAGTTATCAGGGACCCTGCCTATGGCTACACCTTC.

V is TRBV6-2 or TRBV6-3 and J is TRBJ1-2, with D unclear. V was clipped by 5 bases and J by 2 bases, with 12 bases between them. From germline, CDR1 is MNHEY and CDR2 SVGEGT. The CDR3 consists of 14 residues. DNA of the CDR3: TGTGCCAGCAGTCCCTTCGTGGACAACTATGGCTACACCTTC. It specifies CASSPFVDNYGYTF.